The text below deals with one T cell receptor beta chain. What it binds is unknown. This record belongs to a study of response to subunit inactivated influenza vaccine. MiXCR was run by TCRdb on the RT-PCR reads, yielding one entry per CDR3 protein. The table lists approximately 700,000 distinct CDR3 sequences, 11% to 15% of them singletons. Study-level results: The authors suggested that few new T cells are recruited per seasonal influenza vaccination.

Germline trimming cut 2 bases from V and 4 bases from J; bases unmatched to any gene: 4. In germline, CDR1 is SEHNR, CDR2 FQNEAQ (reference sequence). The CDR3 is 15 residues long. The J gene is TRBJ2-1, the V gene TRBV7-9; 8 bases fit TRBD1. This sample comprised PBMCs from blood, obtained about 14 days before vaccination. The origin of this receptor is a man aged 45-65 years who received an inactivated influenza vaccine. The CDR3 region is CASSLQGAEYNEQFF. For the CDR3, the DNA is TGTGCCAGCAGCTTACAGGGGGCAGAATACAATGAGCAGTTCTTC.